This T cell receptor beta chain appears in the sequencing data of a study of CD8 T cells in Susac syndrome. The study, taken as a whole, reports: Acknowledgment was made by the study that its TCR sequencing and HLA analysis involved a relatively small number of individuals.

TCR beta sequencing covered blood CD8+ and CD4+ T cells. Stable or active relapsing-remitting multiple sclerosis, untreated and meeting revised McDonald criteria, defined the controls. It was with random hexamers that roughly 0.45 to 1 ug RNA was reverse transcribed. Across 54 Vbeta and 13 Jbeta, immunoSEQ multiplex PCR amplified TCR beta CDR3. TCRdb reprocessed the immunoSEQ multiplex PCR reads with MiXCR, giving one entry per CDR3 protein. Of about 200,000 distinct CDR3 sequences listed, roughly 95% were seen once; the top ten hold about 0.087%. The CDR3 has 15 amino acids. Between the trimmed V and J ends, which lost 7 bases and 7 bases, there was a span of 25 bases. Germline CDR1 reads SQVTM; CDR2 reads ANQGSEA. On this clonotype: Its specificity is unknown.

The rearrangement uses TRBV29-1 and TRBJ2-5, with a weak D call TRBD2 (5 bases). This TCR came from a human donor with multiple sclerosis. The source material was CD4+ T cells from PBMCs. The CDR3: CSGFLWEPPLGTQYF. The CDR3 nucleotides are TGCAGCGGTTTCCTCTGGGAGCCTCCCCTTGGGACCCAGTACTTC. Supplemented by reference TRBV29-1 and TRBJ2-5, the full variable domain reads SAVISQKPSRDICQRGTSLTIQCQVDSQVTMMFWYRQQPGQSLTLIATANQGSEATYESGFVIDKFPISRPNLTFSTLTVSNMSPEDSSIYLCSGFLWEPPLGTQYFGPGTRLLVL.